This T cell receptor (beta chain) derives from a study of blood T cells in healthy people across ages. Study-wide results and limits: Diversity of TCR beta correlated strongly with naive T cell percentage. It was the long-lived donors that had more naive CD4+ cells and higher diversity than aged donors.

It was with a sample-barcoded 5' primer and a J-beta primer mix that a second PCR of about 6 to 11 cycles was run. TCRdb analysed the 5' RACE reads with MiXCR anew, one entry per CDR3 protein. The sample holds around 800,000 distinct CDR3 sequences; around 43% are singletons and the top ten take approximately 19%. Healthy Caucasian individuals from Russia aged about 6 to 95 were enrolled as donors. PBMCs, at least 6 million per sample, were isolated. This clonotype has just a few counts. Its specificity is not known. Germline-derived CDR1 and CDR2 are LGHNA and YSLEER. Trimming cost V 4 bases and J 1 base, with 8 bases left between them. The CDR3 runs 13 residues.

The TCR sequence derives from a man in his fifties or sixties in good health. The sequenced material came from blood. V is TRBV4-3 and J is TRBJ2-7; D is unresolved. The CDR3 loop reads CASSRTQSYEQYF. CDR3 nucleotides: TGCGCCAGCAGCCGGACCCAGTCCTACGAGCAGTACTTC.